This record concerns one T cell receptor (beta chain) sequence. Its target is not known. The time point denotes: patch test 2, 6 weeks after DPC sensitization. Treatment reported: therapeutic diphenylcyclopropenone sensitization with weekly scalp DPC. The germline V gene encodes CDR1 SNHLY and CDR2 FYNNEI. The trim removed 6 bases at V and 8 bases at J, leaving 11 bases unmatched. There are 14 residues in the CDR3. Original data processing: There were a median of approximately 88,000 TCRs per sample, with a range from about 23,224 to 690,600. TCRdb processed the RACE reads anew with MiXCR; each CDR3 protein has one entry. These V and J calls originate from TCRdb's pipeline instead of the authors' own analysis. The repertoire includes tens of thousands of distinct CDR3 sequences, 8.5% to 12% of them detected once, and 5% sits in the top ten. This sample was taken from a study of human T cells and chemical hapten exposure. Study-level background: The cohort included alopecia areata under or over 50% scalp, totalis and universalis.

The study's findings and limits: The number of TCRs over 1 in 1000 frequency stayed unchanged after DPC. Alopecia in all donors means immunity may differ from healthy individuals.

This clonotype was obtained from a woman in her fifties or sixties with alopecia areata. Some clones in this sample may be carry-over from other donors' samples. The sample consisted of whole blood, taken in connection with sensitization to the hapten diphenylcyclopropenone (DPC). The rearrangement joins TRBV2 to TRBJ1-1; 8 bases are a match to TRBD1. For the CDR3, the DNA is TGTGCCAGCAGGGCCAGACAGGGGAGAACCGAAGCTTTCTTT. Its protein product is CASRARQGRTEAFF. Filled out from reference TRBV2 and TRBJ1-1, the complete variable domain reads EPEVTQTPSHQVTQMGQEVILRCVPISNHLYFYWYRQILGQKVEFLVSFYNNEISEKSEIFDDQFSVERPDGSNFTLKIRSTKLEDSAMYFCASRARQGRTEAFFGQGTRLTVV.